This T cell receptor (beta chain) is drawn from a study of control samples from healthy donors and cancer patients. The assay was immunoSEQ multiplex PCR, and TCRdb's table has in-frame clones only and misses some. This sample has roughly 79,000 clones, with more than 80% found just once. The sequencing sample was made of blood. The clonotype was recovered from a man aged 45-65 years in good health.

CDR3 amino acids: CASSQVGDLRNEQFF. The CDR3 region has the DNA TGCGCCAGCAGCCAAGTAGGGGACTTAAGGAATGAGCAGTTCTTC. The rearrangement uses TRBV4-3 and TRBJ2-1, with a weak D call TRBD2 (6 bases). The V end was cut by 1 base, the J end by 7 bases, with 14 bases between. There are 15 residues in the CDR3. Germline assignment: CDR1 LGHNA and CDR2 YSLEER.